One TCR beta chain is described in this entry. What it recognizes is unknown. This sample stems from a study of response to subunit inactivated influenza vaccine. One entry per CDR3 protein, called by TCRdb with MiXCR from the RT-PCR reads. The sample carries 560,000 or so distinct CDR3 sequences, around 8% recorded once. The CDR3 extends over 16 amino acids. The germline V gene has CDR1 MGHRA and CDR2 YSYEKL. J gave up 4 bases and V 4 bases, and 7 bases lay outside the gene matches. Study conclusions and caveats: Authors suggested each seasonal influenza vaccination recruits few new T cells.

The V gene is TRBV4-1, the J gene TRBJ2-1; 10 nucleotides line up with TRBD2. The receptor was isolated from a man between 50 and 75 years old who received an inactivated influenza vaccine. The specimen was PBMCs from blood, collected about 24 months after vaccination. The CDR3 nucleotides read TGCGCCAGCAGCCCAGGCAAACTAGCGGGGTACAATGAGCAGTTCTTC. This sequence encodes CASSPGKLAGYNEQFF.